Listed below are T cell receptor beta chains from one sample, sequenced in a study of T-cell reconstitution after alpha-beta-depleted transplantation in children. TCRdb reprocessed the PCR reads with MiXCR, giving one entry per CDR3 protein. This table holds roughly 50,000 distinct CDR3 sequences, 44% found once. The sample here was PBMCs, mostly from graft donor cells, taken 360 days after TCRalphabeta/CD19-depleted stem cell transplant. All receptors come from a male patient between 10 and 17 years old who had a stem cell transplant for acute lymphoblastic leukemia, so the T cells may come from the graft donor. The CDR3 runs from the conserved cysteine through the conserved F or W. Fields, in order: V gene, J gene, clone size, D gene, CDR3 protein, CDR3 DNA. The D gene is left open where the match is weak. Clone sizes are given selectively: once, few, many, or a class where the clone is expanded.

V gene: TRBV5-1; J gene: TRBJ2-5; clone size: .; D gene: TRBD1; CDR3 protein: CASSYRDRQETQYF; CDR3 DNA: TGCGCCAGCAGCTACCGGGACAGACAAGAGACCCAGTACTTC
V gene: TRBV24-1; J gene: TRBJ2-5; clone size: .; D gene: .; CDR3 protein: CATSDSRTVETQYF; CDR3 DNA: TGTGCCACCAGTGATTCTCGGACAGTAGAGACCCAGTACTTC
V gene: TRBV6-2/TRBV6-3; J gene: TRBJ2-1; clone size: .; D gene: .; CDR3 protein: CASSCDGISYNEQFF; CDR3 DNA: TGTGCCAGCAGTTGTGACGGGATCTCCTACAATGAGCAGTTCTTC
V gene: TRBV28; J gene: TRBJ1-1; clone size: few; D gene: .; CDR3 protein: CASSLIVHTAEAFF; CDR3 DNA: TGTGCCAGCAGTTTAATCGTCCATACCGCTGAAGCTTTCTTT
V gene: TRBV20-1; J gene: TRBJ2-2; clone size: .; D gene: TRBD1; CDR3 protein: CSAIATGVADTGELFF; CDR3 DNA: TGCAGTGCTATTGCGACAGGGGTCGCGGACACCGGGGAGCTGTTTTTT
V gene: TRBV20-1; J gene: TRBJ1-5; clone size: .; D gene: TRBD1; CDR3 protein: CSASGDRIGQPQHF; CDR3 DNA: TGCAGTGCTAGCGGGGACAGGATCGGTCAGCCCCAGCATTTT
V gene: TRBV6-2/TRBV6-3; J gene: TRBJ2-1; clone size: .; D gene: .; CDR3 protein: CASSLPAGFRSYNEQFF; CDR3 DNA: TGTGCCAGCAGTCTTCCTGCAGGGTTTAGATCCTACAATGAGCAGTTCTTC
V gene: TRBV5-1; J gene: TRBJ1-1; clone size: .; D gene: .; CDR3 protein: CASSFTGGDTEAFF; CDR3 DNA: TGCGCCAGCAGCTTTACAGGAGGGGACACTGAAGCTTTCTTT
V gene: TRBV11-2; J gene: TRBJ2-5; clone size: few; D gene: .; CDR3 protein: CASSLRGDGTQYF; CDR3 DNA: TGTGCCAGCAGCCTCAGGGGGGATGGGACCCAGTACTTC
V gene: TRBV27; J gene: TRBJ2-3; clone size: .; D gene: .; CDR3 protein: CASSRLTQYF; CDR3 DNA: TGTGCCAGCAGTAGGCTTACGCAGTATTTT
V gene: TRBV6-2/TRBV6-3; J gene: TRBJ2-3; clone size: .; D gene: TRBD2; CDR3 protein: CASSYRLAGQSTDTQYF; CDR3 DNA: TGTGCCAGCAGTTACCGACTAGCGGGCCAAAGCACAGATACGCAGTATTTT
V gene: TRBV12-3/TRBV12-4; J gene: TRBJ2-3; clone size: few; D gene: .; CDR3 protein: CASSLTGAEDTQYF; CDR3 DNA: TGTGCCAGCAGTTTGACGGGAGCTGAAGATACGCAGTATTTT
V gene: TRBV12-3/TRBV12-4; J gene: TRBJ2-2; clone size: once; D gene: TRBD1; CDR3 protein: CASSLASGTGTGELFF; CDR3 DNA: TGTGCCAGCAGTTTAGCGTCCGGGACAGGGACCGGGGAGCTGTTTTTT
V gene: TRBV2; J gene: TRBJ2-1; clone size: few; D gene: TRBD2; CDR3 protein: CASMGLAGEKDNEQFF; CDR3 DNA: TGTGCCAGCATGGGACTAGCGGGAGAGAAGGACAATGAGCAGTTCTTC
V gene: TRBV7-8; J gene: TRBJ2-2; clone size: .; D gene: .; CDR3 protein: CASSRGRGLAGELFF; CDR3 DNA: TGTGCCAGCAGCCGTGGTCGGGGTCTGGCCGGGGAGCTGTTTTTT
V gene: TRBV20-1; J gene: TRBJ2-2; clone size: .; D gene: TRBD1; CDR3 protein: CSARDRDDTGELFF; CDR3 DNA: TGCAGTGCTAGGGACAGGGATGACACCGGGGAGCTGTTTTTT
V gene: TRBV27; J gene: TRBJ2-2; clone size: few; D gene: TRBD2; CDR3 protein: CASSFKAGGNTGELFF; CDR3 DNA: TGTGCCAGCAGTTTTAAAGCGGGAGGGAACACCGGGGAGCTGTTTTTT
V gene: TRBV10-2; J gene: TRBJ2-7; clone size: .; D gene: TRBD1; CDR3 protein: CASSGRTGHYEQYF; CDR3 DNA: TGCGCCAGCAGTGGAAGGACAGGGCACTACGAGCAGTACTTC
V gene: TRBV10-3; J gene: TRBJ2-5; clone size: few; D gene: .; CDR3 protein: CAISPTPQETQYF; CDR3 DNA: TGTGCCATCAGCCCCACTCCACAAGAGACCCAGTACTTC
V gene: TRBV5-1; J gene: TRBJ2-7; clone size: many; D gene: TRBD2; CDR3 protein: CASSFHGTSGNYEQYF; CDR3 DNA: TGCGCCAGCAGCTTCCACGGGACTAGCGGTAACTACGAGCAGTACTTC
V gene: TRBV21-1; J gene: TRBJ2-1; clone size: .; D gene: .; CDR3 protein: CASSKVPAVTYNEQFF; CDR3 DNA: TGTGCCAGCAGCAAAGTACCAGCGGTTACCTACAATGAGCAGTTCTTC
V gene: TRBV15; J gene: TRBJ2-7; clone size: .; D gene: .; CDR3 protein: CATSRDGVSYEQYF; CDR3 DNA: TGTGCCACCAGCAGAGATGGAGTCTCCTACGAGCAGTACTTC
V gene: TRBV10-3; J gene: TRBJ2-2; clone size: .; D gene: .; CDR3 protein: CAISEHPDGRPPGELFF; CDR3 DNA: TGTGCCATCAGTGAGCACCCGGACGGCAGGCCCCCCGGGGAGCTGTTTTTT
V gene: TRBV5-6; J gene: TRBJ1-1; clone size: few; D gene: .; CDR3 protein: CASSLVGRLNTEAFF; CDR3 DNA: TGTGCCAGCAGCTTGGTGGGCAGATTGAACACTGAAGCTTTCTTT
V gene: TRBV7-8; J gene: TRBJ2-3; clone size: few; D gene: .; CDR3 protein: CASSSPNEDTQYF; CDR3 DNA: TGTGCCAGCAGCTCGCCTAACGAAGATACGCAGTATTTT
V gene: TRBV7-8; J gene: TRBJ2-1; clone size: .; D gene: TRBD1; CDR3 protein: CASTRKRTGVDNEQFF; CDR3 DNA: TGTGCCAGCACCCGCAAAAGGACAGGGGTAGACAATGAGCAGTTCTTC
V gene: TRBV12-3/TRBV12-4; J gene: TRBJ2-7; clone size: few; D gene: TRBD2; CDR3 protein: CASSPVTSGYEQYF; CDR3 DNA: TGTGCCAGCAGCCCCGTGACTAGCGGATACGAGCAGTACTTC
V gene: TRBV7-8; J gene: TRBJ1-2; clone size: .; D gene: TRBD1; CDR3 protein: CASSLTQGEGDGYTF; CDR3 DNA: TGTGCCAGCAGCCTTACCCAGGGGGAAGGCGATGGCTACACCTTC
V gene: TRBV12-3/TRBV12-4; J gene: TRBJ2-4; clone size: .; D gene: .; CDR3 protein: CASSASPPGPQYF; CDR3 DNA: TGTGCCAGCAGTGCCTCACCTCCAGGGCCTCAGTACTTC
V gene: TRBV27; J gene: TRBJ1-1; clone size: .; D gene: .; CDR3 protein: CASARGVGTEAFF; CDR3 DNA: TGTGCCAGCGCGAGGGGGGTGGGCACTGAAGCTTTCTTT
V gene: TRBV2; J gene: TRBJ2-7; clone size: .; D gene: TRBD1; CDR3 protein: CASSEARGRFYEQYF; CDR3 DNA: TGTGCCAGCAGTGAAGCAAGGGGGCGGTTCTACGAGCAGTACTTC
V gene: TRBV4-1; J gene: TRBJ1-4; clone size: .; D gene: TRBD1; CDR3 protein: CASSIQGGPNEKLFF; CDR3 DNA: TGCGCCAGCAGCATCCAGGGGGGACCCAATGAAAAACTGTTTTTT
V gene: TRBV9; J gene: TRBJ2-7; clone size: once; D gene: TRBD1; CDR3 protein: CASSATGSGHEQYF; CDR3 DNA: TGTGCCAGCAGCGCGACAGGGTCGGGCCACGAGCAGTACTTC
V gene: TRBV10-3; J gene: TRBJ2-3; clone size: few; D gene: TRBD2; CDR3 protein: CATGVARGGGRPTDTQYF; CDR3 DNA: TGTGCCACCGGGGTAGCCCGGGGGGGCGGCCGACCCACAGATACGCAGTATTTT
V gene: TRBV7-2; J gene: TRBJ2-5; clone size: few; D gene: TRBD1; CDR3 protein: CASSARDRQETQYF; CDR3 DNA: TGTGCCAGCAGCGCTAGGGACAGACAAGAGACCCAGTACTTC
V gene: TRBV2; J gene: TRBJ2-1; clone size: .; D gene: .; CDR3 protein: CASSFEPAVGEQFF; CDR3 DNA: TGTGCCAGCAGTTTCGAGCCTGCGGTAGGTGAGCAGTTCTTC
V gene: TRBV4-1; J gene: TRBJ2-1; clone size: .; D gene: .; CDR3 protein: CASSRAPGTPNEQFF; CDR3 DNA: TGCGCCAGCAGCCGCGCGCCCGGGACCCCCAATGAGCAGTTCTTC
V gene: TRBV20-1; J gene: TRBJ1-2; clone size: few; D gene: .; CDR3 protein: CSASGRYYGYTF; CDR3 DNA: TGCAGTGCTAGTGGACGGTACTATGGCTACACCTTC
V gene: TRBV6-2/TRBV6-3; J gene: TRBJ2-2; clone size: .; D gene: .; CDR3 protein: CASSFPSPELFF; CDR3 DNA: TGTGCCAGCAGTTTCCCCAGCCCGGAGCTGTTTTTT
V gene: TRBV15; J gene: TRBJ2-5; clone size: .; D gene: .; CDR3 protein: CATREGLKETQYF; CDR3 DNA: TGTGCCACCCGAGAGGGGCTTAAAGAGACCCAGTACTTC
V gene: TRBV7-2; J gene: TRBJ2-2; clone size: .; D gene: TRBD2; CDR3 protein: CASSLGLAVIGELFF; CDR3 DNA: TGTGCCAGCAGCCTGGGACTAGCGGTAATCGGGGAGCTGTTTTTT
V gene: TRBV28; J gene: TRBJ1-5; clone size: .; D gene: .; CDR3 protein: CASKPGRLTTNQPQHF; CDR3 DNA: TGTGCCAGCAAGCCGGGCAGATTAACTACGAATCAGCCCCAGCATTTT
V gene: TRBV19; J gene: TRBJ2-1; clone size: few; D gene: .; CDR3 protein: CASSLTRNEQFF; CDR3 DNA: TGTGCCAGCTCCTTGACTAGGAATGAGCAGTTCTTC
V gene: TRBV27; J gene: TRBJ2-6; clone size: .; D gene: .; CDR3 protein: CASSWVAGANVLTF; CDR3 DNA: TGTGCCAGCAGTTGGGTGGCCGGGGCCAACGTCCTGACTTTC
V gene: TRBV7-9; J gene: TRBJ1-4; clone size: few; D gene: TRBD1; CDR3 protein: CASSLAKGADEKLFF; CDR3 DNA: TGTGCCAGCAGCTTAGCGAAGGGGGCCGATGAAAAACTGTTTTTT
V gene: TRBV7-6; J gene: TRBJ1-4; clone size: .; D gene: .; CDR3 protein: CASSFGGANEKLFF; CDR3 DNA: TGTGCCAGCAGCTTCGGAGGGGCTAATGAAAAACTGTTTTTT
V gene: TRBV6-1; J gene: TRBJ2-1; clone size: few; D gene: TRBD2; CDR3 protein: CASSPLAGEGNEQFF; CDR3 DNA: TGTGCCAGCAGCCCCCTAGCGGGAGAGGGGAATGAGCAGTTCTTC
V gene: TRBV9; J gene: TRBJ2-3; clone size: few; D gene: .; CDR3 protein: CASSVGTGVADTQYF; CDR3 DNA: TGTGCCAGCAGCGTAGGAACGGGAGTGGCAGATACGCAGTATTTT
V gene: TRBV6-5; J gene: TRBJ2-1; clone size: .; D gene: .; CDR3 protein: CASSHREPRGNEQFF; CDR3 DNA: TGTGCCAGCAGTCACAGGGAACCCCGAGGGAATGAGCAGTTCTTC
V gene: TRBV5-1; J gene: TRBJ2-1; clone size: once; D gene: TRBD2; CDR3 protein: CASRSGRAVFEQFF; CDR3 DNA: TGCGCCAGCAGAAGCGGGAGGGCCGTGTTTGAGCAGTTCTTC
V gene: TRBV7-9; J gene: TRBJ1-1; clone size: .; D gene: .; CDR3 protein: CASSIQGGPQAFF; CDR3 DNA: TGTGCCAGCAGCATCCAAGGGGGACCCCAAGCTTTCTTT
V gene: TRBV3-1; J gene: TRBJ2-2; clone size: .; D gene: .; CDR3 protein: CASSQAERSGELFF; CDR3 DNA: TGTGCCAGCAGCCAAGCGGAGAGGAGCGGGGAGCTGTTTTTT